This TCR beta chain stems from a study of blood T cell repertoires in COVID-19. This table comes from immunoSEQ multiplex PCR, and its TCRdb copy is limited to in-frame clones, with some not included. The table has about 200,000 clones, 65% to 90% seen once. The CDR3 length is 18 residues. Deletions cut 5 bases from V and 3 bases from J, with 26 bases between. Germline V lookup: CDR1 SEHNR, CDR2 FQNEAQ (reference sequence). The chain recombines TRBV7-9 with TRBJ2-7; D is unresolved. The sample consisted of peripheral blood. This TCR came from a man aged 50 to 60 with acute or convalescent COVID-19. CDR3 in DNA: TGTGCCAGCAGCCCGCGGCCCTTAGGAAGTGGCAGAAACTACGAGCAGTACTTC. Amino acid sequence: CASSPRPLGSGRNYEQYF. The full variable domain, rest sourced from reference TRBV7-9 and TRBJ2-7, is DTGVSQNPRHKITKRGQNVTFRCDPISEHNRLYWYRQTLGQGPEFLTYFQNEAQLEKSRLLSDRFSAERPKGSFSTLEIQRTEQGDSAMYLCASSPRPLGSGRNYEQYFGPGTRLTVT.